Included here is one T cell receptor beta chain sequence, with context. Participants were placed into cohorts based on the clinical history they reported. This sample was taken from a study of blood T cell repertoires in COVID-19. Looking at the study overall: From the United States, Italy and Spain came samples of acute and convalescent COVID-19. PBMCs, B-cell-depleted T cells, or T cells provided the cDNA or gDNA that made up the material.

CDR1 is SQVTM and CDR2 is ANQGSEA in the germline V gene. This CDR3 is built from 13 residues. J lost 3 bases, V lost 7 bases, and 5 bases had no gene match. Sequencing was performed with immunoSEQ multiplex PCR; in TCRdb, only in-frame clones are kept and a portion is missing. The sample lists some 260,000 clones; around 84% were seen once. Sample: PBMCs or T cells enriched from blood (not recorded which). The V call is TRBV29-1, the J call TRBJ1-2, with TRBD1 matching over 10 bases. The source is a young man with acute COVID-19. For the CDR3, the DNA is TGCAGCGGGCGGACAGGGGGGGACTATGGCTACACCTTC. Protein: CSGRTGGDYGYTF.